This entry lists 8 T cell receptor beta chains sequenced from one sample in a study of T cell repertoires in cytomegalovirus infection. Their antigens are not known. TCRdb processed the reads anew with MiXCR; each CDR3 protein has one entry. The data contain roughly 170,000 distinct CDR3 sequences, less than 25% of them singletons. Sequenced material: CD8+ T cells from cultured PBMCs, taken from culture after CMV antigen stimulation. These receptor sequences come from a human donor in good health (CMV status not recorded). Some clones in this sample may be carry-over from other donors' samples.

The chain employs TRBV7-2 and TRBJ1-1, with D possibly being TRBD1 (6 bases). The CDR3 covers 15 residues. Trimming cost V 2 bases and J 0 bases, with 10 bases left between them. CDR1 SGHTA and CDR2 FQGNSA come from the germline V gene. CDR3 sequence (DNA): TGTGCCAGCAGCTTATTAGACAGGCTGAACACTGAAGCTTTCTTT. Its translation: CASSLLDRLNTEAFF. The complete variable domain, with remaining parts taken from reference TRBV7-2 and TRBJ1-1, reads GAGVSQSPSNKVTEKGKDVELRCDPISGHTALYWYRQSLGQGLEFLIYFQGNSAPDKSGLPSDRFSAERTGGSVSTLTIQRTQQEDSAVYLCASSLLDRLNTEAFFGQGTRLTVV.

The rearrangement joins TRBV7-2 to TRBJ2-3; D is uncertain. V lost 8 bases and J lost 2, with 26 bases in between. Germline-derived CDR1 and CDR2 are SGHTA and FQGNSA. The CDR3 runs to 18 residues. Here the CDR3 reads CASFHRSWSRSPTDTQYF. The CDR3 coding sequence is TGTGCCAGCTTCCATAGAAGTTGGTCCCGCTCCCCCACAGATACGCAGTATTTT.

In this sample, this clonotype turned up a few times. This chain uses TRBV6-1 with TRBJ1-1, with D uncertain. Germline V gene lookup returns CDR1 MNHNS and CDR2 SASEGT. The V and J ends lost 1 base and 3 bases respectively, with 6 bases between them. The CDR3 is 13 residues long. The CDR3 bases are TGTGCCAGCAGTGAAGGTTATTACACTGAAGCTTTCTTT. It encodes CASSEGYYTEAFF.

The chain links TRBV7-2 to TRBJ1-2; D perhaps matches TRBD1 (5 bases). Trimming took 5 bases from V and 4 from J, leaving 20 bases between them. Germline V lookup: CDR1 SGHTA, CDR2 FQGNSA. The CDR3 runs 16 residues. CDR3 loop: CASSPTLDGGGYGYTF. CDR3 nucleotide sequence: TGTGCCAGCAGCCCGACGTTGGATGGGGGTGGCTATGGCTACACCTTC.

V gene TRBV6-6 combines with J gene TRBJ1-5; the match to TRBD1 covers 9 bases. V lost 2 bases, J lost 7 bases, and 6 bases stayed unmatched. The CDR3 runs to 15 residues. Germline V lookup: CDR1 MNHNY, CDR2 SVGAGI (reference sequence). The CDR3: CASSYVDRGDQPQHF. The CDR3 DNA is TGTGCCAGCAGTTACGTAGACAGGGGGGACCAGCCCCAGCATTTT.

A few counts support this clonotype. The CDR3 region is CASSLGRGKNTEAFF. The CDR3 DNA is TGTGCCAGCAGCTTAGGCCGAGGGAAGAACACTGAAGCTTTCTTT. The chain combines TRBV13 with TRBJ1-1; D remains unclear. V shed 0 bases and J shed 1 base, with 9 bases lying between them. CDR3 length: 15 amino acids. Per the germline V gene, CDR1 is PRHDT and CDR2 is FYEKMQ (reference sequence).

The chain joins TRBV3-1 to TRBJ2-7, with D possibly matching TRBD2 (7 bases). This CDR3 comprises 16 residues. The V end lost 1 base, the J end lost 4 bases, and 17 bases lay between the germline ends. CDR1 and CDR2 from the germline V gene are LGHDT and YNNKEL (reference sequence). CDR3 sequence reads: CASSQGLGGAGYEQYF. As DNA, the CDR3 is TGTGCCAGCAGCCAAGGATTGGGGGGGGCTGGGTACGAGCAGTACTTC.

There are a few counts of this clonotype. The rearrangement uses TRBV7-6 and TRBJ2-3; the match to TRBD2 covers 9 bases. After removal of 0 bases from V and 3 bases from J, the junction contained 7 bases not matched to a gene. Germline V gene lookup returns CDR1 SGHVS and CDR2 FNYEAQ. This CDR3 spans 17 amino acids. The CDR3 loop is CASSLAVGLARTDTQYF. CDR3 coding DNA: TGTGCCAGCAGCTTAGCGGTAGGACTAGCGAGGACAGATACGCAGTATTTT.